This record covers a single T cell receptor beta chain. The data were obtained in a study of OX40 agonist ivuxolimab in advanced cancers. The overall study: Patients assigned to dose escalation were diagnosed with hepatocellular carcinoma, melanoma, renal cell or head and neck cancer.

Sequencing was performed with immunoSEQ multiplex PCR; in TCRdb, only in-frame clones are kept and a portion is missing. The profile covers about 29,000 clones, with about 90% appearing a single time and about 9.4% taken by the ten largest. J was trimmed by 5 bases and V by 5 bases; bases with no gene match: 9. Looked up from germline, CDR1 is MNHEY and CDR2 is SMNVEV (reference sequence). CDR3 length: 15 residues. The sequencing used CD4+ or CD8+ T cells sorted from blood, collected in a trial of the OX40 agonist ivuxolimab. The clonotype originates from an adult with an advanced solid tumor such as melanoma, head and neck, liver or kidney cancer. This rearrangement joins TRBV27 to TRBJ1-5, with 7 bases aligning to TRBD1. In DNA, the CDR3 is TGTGCCAGCAGTCCTCAGACAGGGACGCATCAGCCCCAGCATTTT. This gives the protein CASSPQTGTHQPQHF.